The rows below give T cell receptor beta chains drawn from one sample of a study of shared clonotypes between healthy human individuals. The method was immunoSEQ multiplex PCR; TCRdb's version includes in-frame clones alone and lacks a portion of them. Of about 450,000 clones listed, 79% are singletons. Sequencing input: PBMCs. The source is a woman aged 40 to 50 in good health. Some clones in this sample may be carry-over from other donors' samples. Each CDR3 is given with its conserved first and last residue. D genes are given only for firm matches. Rows may omit the clone size; those that give it use once, few, many or a size class.

d_call | j_call | v_call | clone_size | cdr3_aa | cdr3_nt
. | TRBJ2-1 | TRBV20-1 | . | CSAPSRNEQFF | TGCAGTGCTCCTAGTAGGAATGAGCAGTTCTTC
TRBD1 | TRBJ2-2 | TRBV10-2 | . | CASSESRDRGTGELFF | TGCGCCAGCAGTGAGTCCCGGGACAGGGGTACCGGGGAGCTGTTTTTT
. | TRBJ2-3 | TRBV9 | . | CASTSRGEITDTQYF | TGTGCCAGCACCTCGAGGGGGGAGATCACAGATACGCAGTATTTT
. | TRBJ2-2 | TRBV2 | . | CASSEQGATGELFF | TGTGCCAGCAGTGAACAAGGGGCCACCGGGGAGCTGTTTTTT
. | TRBJ2-7 | TRBV29-1 | once | CSVLSEYEQYF | TGCAGCGTCCTCTCGGAATACGAGCAGTACTTC
. | TRBJ1-2 | TRBV6-1 | . | CASSDIYYGYTF | TGTGCCAGCAGTGACATATACTATGGCTACACCTTC
. | TRBJ2-2 | TRBV11-3 | . | CASSPRGTSTGELFF | TGTGCCAGCAGCCCCCGGGGGACGAGCACCGGGGAGCTGTTTTTT
TRBD2 | TRBJ2-7 | TRBV7-9 | few | CASNAGGYEQYF | TGTGCCAGCAACGCGGGGGGTTACGAGCAGTACTTC
. | TRBJ2-1 | TRBV7-2 | few | CASSLPTPPPGEQFF | TGTGCCAGCAGCTTACCGACCCCTCCGCCGGGTGAGCAGTTCTTC
. | TRBJ1-2 | TRBV19 | many | CASRAALHGYTF | TGTGCCAGTAGGGCAGCCCTACATGGCTACACCTTC
. | TRBJ1-5 | TRBV6-1 | . | CASSDVGRDQPQHF | TGTGCCAGCAGTGATGTGGGTAGGGATCAGCCCCAGCATTTT
. | TRBJ1-3 | TRBV10-2 | . | CASSEGTWNTIYF | TGCGCCAGCAGTGAGGGGACCTGGAACACCATATATTTT
TRBD1 | TRBJ1-6 | TRBV7-6 | . | CASSLLGQGASPLHF | TGTGCCAGCAGCTTACTGGGACAGGGGGCTTCACCCCTCCACTTT
TRBD2 | TRBJ2-7 | TRBV4-1 | . | CASSPYAIILAGGPNEQYF | TGCGCCAGCAGCCCCTACGCTATTATACTAGCGGGAGGGCCAAACGAGCAGTACTTC
. | TRBJ2-5 | TRBV7-8 | . | CASSLTLAGKETQYF | TGTGCCAGCAGCTTAACACTCGCAGGGAAAGAGACCCAGTACTTC
TRBD1 | TRBJ2-1 | TRBV19 | . | CASSMADRGVDEQFF | TGTGCCAGTAGTATGGCGGACAGGGGGGTCGATGAGCAGTTCTTC
TRBD2 | TRBJ2-7 | TRBV5-6 | . | CASSLGLAGTYEQYF | TGTGCCAGCAGCTTGGGACTAGCGGGGACCTACGAGCAGTACTTC
. | TRBJ2-7 | TRBV27 | . | CASSSGDSALREQYF | TGTGCCAGCAGTTCTGGGGACTCCGCTTTGAGAGAGCAGTACTTC
. | TRBJ2-3 | TRBV20-1 | . | CSALTTDTQYF | TGCAGTGCGCTGACCACAGATACGCAGTATTTT